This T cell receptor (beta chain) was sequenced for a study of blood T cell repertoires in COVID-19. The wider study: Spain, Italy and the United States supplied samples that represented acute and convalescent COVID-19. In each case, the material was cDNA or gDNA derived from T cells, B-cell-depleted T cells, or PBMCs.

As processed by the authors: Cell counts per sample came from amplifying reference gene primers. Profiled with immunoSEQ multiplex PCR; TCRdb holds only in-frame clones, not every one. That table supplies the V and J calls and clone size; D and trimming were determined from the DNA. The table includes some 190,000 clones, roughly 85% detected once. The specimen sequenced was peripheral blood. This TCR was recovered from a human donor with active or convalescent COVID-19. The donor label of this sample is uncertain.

CDR3 nucleotide sequence: TGTGCCAGCAGTTTATCTCCGGGAGGGGAGGGAAACACCATATATTTT. Translation: CASSLSPGGEGNTIYF. The genes are TRBV28 and TRBJ1-3; tentative D call: TRBD1 (5 bases). The CDR3 consists of 16 residues. The V end lost 1 base, the J end lost 4 bases, and 14 bases lay between the germline ends. Germline V gives CDR1 MDHEN, CDR2 SYDVKM.